The source of this T cell receptor beta chain is a study of T cells in Graves' hyperthyroidism and ophthalmopathy. On the study more broadly: Any treatment followed the collection of peripheral blood at initial diagnosis. Whole-study results and caveats: Appearing also in blood were most of the thyroid clonotypes expanded above 0.001.

Exclusion of a patient resulted from uncontrolled infection, other autoimmune disease, pregnancy or lactation. Together with thyroid ultrasound, orbital computed tomography, serum thyroxine and TRAb, clinical symptoms were used for diagnoses. The CDR3 is 15 amino acids. Germline loops: CDR1 LNHNV, CDR2 YYDKDF (reference sequence). Template material for amplifying TCR beta CDR3 regions consisted of RNA transcripts. The primer set for the first-round RT-PCR of the TCR CDR3 was HTBI. MiXCR was run by TCRdb on the multiplex PCR reads, yielding one entry per CDR3 protein. Among about 640,000 distinct CDR3 sequences listed, about a fifth were seen once. About this clonotype itself: Its antigen is still unknown.

The source of this sequence is a man aged 25-45 years with Graves' ophthalmopathy. V and J are TRBV15 and TRBJ2-3, with D possibly being TRBD2 (6 bases). The sample comprised blood. CDR3 nucleotide sequence: TGTGCTACGCTTCCCGGAGGGAGCCCCACAGATACGCAGTATTTT. This translates into CATLPGGSPTDTQYF.